Each of the 25 T cell receptor beta chains below was sequenced from the same sample in a study of CD8 T cells in Susac syndrome. With random hexamers, about 0.45 to 1 ug RNA was reverse transcribed. One entry per CDR3 protein results from TCRdb running MiXCR on the immunoSEQ multiplex PCR reads. The data show some 250,000 distinct CDR3 sequences, around 96% seen once. Sequencing was performed on CD4+ T cells from PBMCs. The receptor set was obtained from a human donor with Susac syndrome.

The chain carries TRBV5-4 and TRBJ2-1; 10 nucleotides match TRBD2. The length of the CDR3 is 16 residues. Germline assignment: CDR1 SGHNT and CDR2 YYREEE (reference sequence). Trimming removed 4 bases from V and 5 bases from J; junction bases left unmatched: 9. CDR3 DNA: TGTGCCAGCAGCCCGTGGACTAGCGGAAGAAACAATGAGCAGTTCTTC. Translation gives CASSPWTSGRNNEQFF.

This chain uses TRBV29-1 with TRBJ2-1; 9 bases map to TRBD1. With V trimmed by 4 bases and J by 7 bases, 8 bases remained unmatched. From germline, CDR1 is SQVTM and CDR2 ANQGSEA. The CDR3 length is 14 residues. Written as DNA, the CDR3 is TGCAGCGTTGTACGGGACAGGGAAGTGAATGAGCAGTTCTTC. It specifies CSVVRDREVNEQFF.

The chain is built from TRBV27 and TRBJ2-2, with D uncertain. The CDR3 is 16 residues long. CDR1 is MNHEY, CDR2 SMNVEV, per germline (reference sequence). The V end was cut by 4 bases, the J end by 5 bases, with 17 bases between. DNA for the CDR3: TGTGCCAGCAGTTCTGAACTACTCCCTGGGACCGGGGAGCTGTTTTTT. Protein product: CASSSELLPGTGELFF.

The V and J genes are TRBV5-4 and TRBJ2-1; D not certain. The CDR3 is 16 residues long. The germline V and J ends were trimmed by 0 bases and 6 bases, with 16 bases remaining between them. Germline CDR1 is SGHNT and CDR2 is YYREEE (reference sequence). CDR3 amino acids: CASSLEPADQGNEQFF. DNA of the CDR3: TGTGCCAGCAGCTTGGAGCCGGCGGACCAAGGCAATGAGCAGTTCTTC. Complete variable domain (other parts from reference TRBV5-4 and TRBJ2-1): ETGVTQSPTHLIKTRGQQVTLRCSSQSGHNTVSWYQQALGQGPQFIFQYYREEENGRGNFPPRFSGLQFPNYSSELNVNALELDDSALYLCASSLEPADQGNEQFFGPGTRLTVL.

This chain uses TRBV20-1 with TRBJ2-2; 12 nucleotides align to TRBD2. Germline CDR1 reads DFQATT; CDR2 reads SNEGSKA (reference sequence). The CDR3 covers 15 residues. V lost 6 bases to trimming and J lost 5 bases; unmatched junction nucleotides: 7. CDR3 sequence: CSARLAGVRTGELFF. DNA for the CDR3: TGCAGTGCAAGACTAGCGGGAGTCCGAACCGGGGAGCTGTTTTTT.

The gene calls are TRBV29-1 and TRBJ2-5, with 9 bases that match TRBD1. The CDR3 is 17 amino acids. V was pared by 6 bases and J by 3 bases, with 17 bases of the junction left unmatched. Germline V gene data show CDR1 as SQVTM and CDR2 as ANQGSEA. The CDR3 nucleotides are TGCAGCGTCCCGTTCCTCCCCCAGGACAGGGGTGAAGAGACCCAGTACTTC. Protein sequence: CSVPFLPQDRGEETQYF.

The V call is TRBV4-1, the J call TRBJ1-2, with TRBD1 as a possible D gene (5 bases). Trimming removed 1 base at V and 2 bases at J, with 11 bases between. CDR1 is MGHRA, CDR2 YSYEKL, per germline. The CDR3 has 15 residues. In DNA, the CDR3 is TGCGCCAGCAGCCAAGGCGGGGGACTGAACTATGGCTACACCTTC. As protein: CASSQGGGLNYGYTF.

This sequence joins TRBV20-1 and TRBJ1-5; D is undetermined. CDR1 is DFQATT and CDR2 is SNEGSKA in the germline V gene (reference sequence). V was shortened by 4 bases and J by 6 bases, with 10 bases between the two germline ends. The CDR3 covers 12 residues. The CDR3 here is CSATDVGQPQHF. The CDR3 DNA sequence: TGCAGTGCTACGGACGTGGGTCAGCCCCAGCATTTT.

V and J are TRBV5-1 and TRBJ1-1; a weak D match, TRBD1 (5 bases). Trimming took 5 bases from V and 1 from J, leaving 12 bases between them. Germline V gives CDR1 SGHRS, CDR2 YFSETQ. This CDR3 region has 14 residues. As DNA, the CDR3 is TGCGCCAGCAGTCATGACCAGGGGAACACTGAAGCTTTCTTT. This translates into CASSHDQGNTEAFF.

This clonotype was detected only once. The rearrangement joins TRBV14 to TRBJ2-2; D not resolved. The V end lost 2 bases, the J end lost 4 bases, and 11 bases lay between the germline ends. The CDR3 sequence is 15 residues long. Per the germline V gene, CDR1 is SGHDN and CDR2 is FVKESK. The CDR3 DNA sequence: TGTGCCAGCAGCCAAACCCCGCGGCCCACCGGGGAGCTGTTTTTT. It codes for CASSQTPRPTGELFF.

The gene calls are TRBV4-1 and TRBJ1-2, with 7 bases matching TRBD1. The V gene's germline CDR1 is MGHRA and CDR2 YSYEKL. V was pared by 2 bases and J by 5 bases, with 11 bases of the junction left unmatched. The CDR3 sequence is 16 residues long. The CDR3 sequence: CASSQLRQGRRYGYTF. CDR3 in DNA: TGCGCCAGCAGCCAACTCCGACAGGGAAGGCGGTATGGCTACACCTTC.

The chain has TRBV12-3 or TRBV12-4 and TRBJ2-7; D is perhaps TRBD2 (5 bases). This CDR3 has 15 amino acids. The V end lost 6 bases, the J end lost 3 bases, and 18 bases lay between the germline ends. The CDR3 loop is CASSSRMRGSYEQYF. Written as DNA, the CDR3 is TGTGCCAGCAGCTCCCGGATGCGAGGGAGCTACGAGCAGTACTTC.

The chain recombines TRBV20-1 with TRBJ1-1, with 7 positions matching TRBD1. The J segment lost 0 bases and the V segment lost 3 bases, leaving 7 bases of the junction unmatched. This CDR3 is 15 amino acids long. Germline CDR1 DFQATT, CDR2 SNEGSKA (reference sequence). This chain's CDR3 is CSASNRGTMNTEAFF. CDR3 DNA sequence: TGCAGTGCTAGCAACAGGGGAACCATGAACACTGAAGCTTTCTTT.

V usage is TRBV12-3 or TRBV12-4 and J usage is TRBJ2-1; D call uncertain. Trimming took off 1 base at V and 5 bases at J, with 9 bases between the two ends. This CDR3 has 14 residues. CDR3 sequence: CASSLGYTNNEQFF. CDR3 coding DNA: TGTGCCAGCAGTTTAGGCTATACCAACAATGAGCAGTTCTTC.

This clonotype was counted once. The gene calls are TRBV7-3 and TRBJ1-2; D is ambiguous. There are 15 residues in the CDR3. Germline assignment: CDR1 SGHTA and CDR2 FQGTGA. V was trimmed by 5 bases and J by 2 bases, leaving 15 bases between them. CDR3 loop: CASSPQVVTNYGYTF. CDR3 nucleotides: TGTGCCAGCAGCCCCCAAGTGGTCACCAACTATGGCTACACCTTC.

V gene TRBV7-8 combines with J gene TRBJ2-1; TRBD1 matches at 7 bases. Looked up from germline, CDR1 is SGHVS and CDR2 is FQNEAQ. CDR3 length: 16 residues. With V trimmed by 4 bases and J by 5 bases, 11 bases remained unmatched. The DNA of the CDR3 is TGTGCCAGCAGCTCCCGAATACAGGGGACCCACAATGAGCAGTTCTTC. It is translated as CASSSRIQGTHNEQFF.

The V and J genes are TRBV3-1 and TRBJ2-7; tentative D call: TRBD1 (6 bases). CDR3 length equals 17 residues. Looked up from germline, CDR1 is LGHDT and CDR2 is YNNKEL (reference sequence). Deletions cut 1 base from V and 5 bases from J, with 21 bases between. CDR3 nucleotides: TGTGCCAGCAGCCAAGTTCCCGGGGTCAGGGGCTGCAACGAGCAGTACTTC. Residues: CASSQVPGVRGCNEQYF.

The chain joins TRBV19 to TRBJ2-1; TRBD2 aligns across 11 bases. V lost 5 bases, J lost 3 bases, and 6 bases stayed unmatched. CDR1 LNHDA and CDR2 SQIVND come from the germline V gene (reference sequence). CDR3 length: 16 residues. The CDR3 is CASSVSGRGDYNEQFF. The CDR3 nucleotides are TGTGCCAGTAGTGTTAGCGGGAGGGGTGACTACAATGAGCAGTTCTTC.

The V and J genes are TRBV29-1 and TRBJ1-3, with a tentative D call TRBD1 (5 bases). The V gene's germline CDR1 is SQVTM and CDR2 ANQGSEA. V shed 5 bases and J shed 4 bases, with 21 bases lying between them. The CDR3 covers 16 residues. Here the CDR3 reads CSVRFPGTTSGNTIYF. DNA for the CDR3: TGCAGCGTTCGCTTTCCCGGGACTACTTCGGGAAACACCATATATTTT.

V is TRBV4-2 and J is TRBJ2-3; D gene unclear. The germline V gene has CDR1 LGHNA and CDR2 YNFKEQ. V lost 0 bases and J lost 3, with 10 bases in between. There are 15 residues in the CDR3. For the CDR3, the DNA is TGTGCCAGCAGCCAAGAACTACCCAGGACAGATACGCAGTATTTT. The encoded protein is CASSQELPRTDTQYF.

Only one count was recorded for this clonotype. V usage is TRBV19 and J usage is TRBJ2-1, with D tentatively TRBD2 (5 bases). V was pared by 4 bases and J by 9 bases, with 19 bases between. This CDR3 contains 15 residues. Germline CDR1 and CDR2: LNHDA and SQIVND (reference sequence). The CDR3 DNA sequence: TGTGCCAGTAGTAACCAGCAGCCAGCGGTAGGTGAGCAGTTCTTC. It is translated as CASSNQQPAVGEQFF. The full variable domain, rest sourced from reference TRBV19 and TRBJ2-1, is DGGITQSPKYLFRKEGQNVTLSCEQNLNHDAMYWYRQDPGQGLRLIYYSQIVNDFQKGDIAEGYSVSREKKESFPLTVTSAQKNPTAFYLCASSNQQPAVGEQFFGPGTRLTVL.

The CDR3 DNA follows: TGTGCCAGCAGCTCCCCCCGGGGCTCGGTCTACGAGCAGTACTTC. This codes for CASSSPRGSVYEQYF. The V gene is TRBV11-1, the J gene TRBJ2-7, with D possibly called TRBD1 or TRBD2 (5 bases each). Between the trimmed V and J ends, which lost 4 bases and 3 bases, there was a span of 16 bases. The CDR3 extends over 15 amino acids. CDR1 is SGHAT, CDR2 FQDESV, per germline (reference sequence).

The CDR3: CASSYTPGTSGRETQYF. In DNA, the CDR3 is TGTGCCAGCAGTTACACCCCCGGGACTAGCGGGAGAGAGACCCAGTACTTC. This chain connects TRBV6-5 to TRBJ2-5, with 14 positions matching TRBD2. The germline CDR1 and CDR2 sequences are MNHEY and SVGAGI. The CDR3 is made up of 17 amino acids. After removal of 2 bases from V and 4 bases from J, the junction contained 6 bases not matched to a gene.

This clonotype showed up just once. The rearrangement uses TRBV4-1 and TRBJ2-3, with 7 bases that match TRBD1. With V trimmed by 1 base and J by 4 bases, 2 bases remained unmatched. CDR1 and CDR2 from the germline V gene are MGHRA and YSYEKL. The CDR3 has 14 amino acids. CDR3: CASSQADRADTQYF. CDR3 DNA: TGCGCCAGCAGCCAAGCCGACAGGGCAGATACGCAGTATTTT.

The rearrangement joins TRBV11-3 to TRBJ1-2, with 8 bases lining up with TRBD1. The CDR3 has 16 amino acids. Germline values: CDR1 SGHNT, CDR2 YENEEA. J was trimmed by 4 bases and V by 1 base; bases with no gene match: 8. The CDR3 DNA sequence: TGTGCCAGCAGCTTAGGCAGCCGGGACAGGTCCTATGGCTACACCTTC. Translated: CASSLGSRDRSYGYTF.